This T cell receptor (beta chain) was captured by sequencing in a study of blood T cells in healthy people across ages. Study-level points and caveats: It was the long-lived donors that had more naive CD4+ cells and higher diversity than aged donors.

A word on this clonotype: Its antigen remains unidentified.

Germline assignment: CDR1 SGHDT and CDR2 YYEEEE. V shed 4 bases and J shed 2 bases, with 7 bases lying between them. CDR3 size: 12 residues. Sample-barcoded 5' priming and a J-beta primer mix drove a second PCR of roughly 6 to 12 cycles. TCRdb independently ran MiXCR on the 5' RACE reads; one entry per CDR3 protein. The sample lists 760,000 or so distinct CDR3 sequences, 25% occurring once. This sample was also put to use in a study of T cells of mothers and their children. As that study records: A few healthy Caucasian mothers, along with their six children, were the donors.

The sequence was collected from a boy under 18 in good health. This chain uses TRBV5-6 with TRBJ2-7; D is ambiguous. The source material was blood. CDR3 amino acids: CASSILTYEQYF. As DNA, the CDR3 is TGTGCCAGCAGCATACTTACCTACGAGCAGTACTTC.